A single sample gave rise to the 15 T cell receptor beta chains below, sequenced in a study of T-cell reconstitution after alpha-beta-depleted transplantation in children. Preparation of the TCRbeta library involved a method that used unique molecular identifiers. TCRdb ran MiXCR on the PCR reads and lists one entry per CDR3 protein. The data show roughly 790,000 distinct CDR3 sequences, with around 15% seen just once and around 5.3% held by the top ten. Sequences were derived from PBMCs, mostly from graft donor cells, sampled 360 days after TCRalphabeta/CD19-depleted stem cell transplant. These receptors originate from a male patient between 5 and 17 years old who had a stem cell transplant for acute lymphoblastic leukemia, so the T cells may come from the graft donor.

The table lists this clonotype with a few counts. The V and J genes are TRBV5-1 and TRBJ2-1; 7 bases match TRBD2. The CDR3 is 16 amino acids. Germline loops: CDR1 SGHRS, CDR2 YFSETQ. V was clipped by 4 bases and J by 4 bases; unmatched bases: 11. CDR3 residues: CASSDEPGTTYNEQFF. For the CDR3, the DNA is TGCGCCAGCAGCGACGAGCCCGGGACTACATACAATGAGCAGTTCTTC.

This clonotype was counted many times. The V and J genes are TRBV20-1 and TRBJ2-1, with D uncertain. This CDR3 comprises 11 residues. Germline V gives CDR1 DFQATT, CDR2 SNEGSKA (reference sequence). V lost 3 bases and J lost 6, with 6 bases in between. The CDR3 coding sequence is TGCAGTGCTAGTTTGGGCAATGAGCAGTTCTTC. This gives the protein CSASLGNEQFF.

This clonotype was seen more than once but under ten times. The chain uses TRBV5-1 and TRBJ2-7; 11 positions match TRBD2. J gave up 3 bases and V 0 bases, and 5 bases lay outside the gene matches. The CDR3 runs to 16 residues. Per germline, CDR1 SGHRS and CDR2 YFSETQ. CDR3 residues: CASSLASGRMDYEQYF. The CDR3 DNA follows: TGCGCCAGCAGCTTGGCTAGCGGGAGGATGGACTACGAGCAGTACTTC.

This clonotype was counted only a few times. The rearrangement joins TRBV7-3 to TRBJ2-7; no clear D gene. The CDR3 is 13 amino acids. In germline, CDR1 is SGHTA, CDR2 FQGTGA. V lost 3 bases, J lost 4 bases, and 10 bases lay in between. The CDR3 reads CASSFQEGYEQYF. The CDR3 DNA reads TGTGCCAGCAGCTTTCAAGAAGGGTACGAGCAGTACTTC.

This clonotype has just a few counts. This chain links TRBV2 with TRBJ2-7; TRBD1 agrees at 9 bases. CDR3 size: 14 residues. Germline assignment: CDR1 SNHLY and CDR2 FYNNEI. Trimming at V came to 6 bases and at J to 5 bases, leaving 8 bases not matched to a gene. The CDR3 sequence is CASRGTGGFHEQYF. CDR3 nucleotide sequence: TGTGCCAGCAGAGGTACAGGGGGCTTCCACGAGCAGTACTTC.

This chain uses TRBV25-1 with TRBJ2-5; tentatively, D is TRBD2 (5 bases). Looked up from germline, CDR1 is MGHDK and CDR2 is SYGVNS. The CDR3 is 14 residues long. Between the trimmed V and J ends, which lost 4 bases and 5 bases, there was a span of 14 bases. As DNA, the CDR3 is TGTGCCAGCAGTGTGGCCGGGGAGTTGGAGACCCAGTACTTC. Amino acids: CASSVAGELETQYF.

The rearrangement joins TRBV20-1 to TRBJ2-1, with 10 bases aligning to TRBD2. The V and J ends lost 6 bases and 9 bases, in that order; junction bases with no gene match: 11. CDR3 length: 14 amino acids. Germline CDR1 and CDR2: DFQATT and SNEGSKA (reference sequence). The CDR3 DNA sequence: TGCAGTGCAAGCGGGAGGGCCGGTTTTCTTGAGCAGTTCTTC. Protein sequence: CSASGRAGFLEQFF.

V gene TRBV4-1 combines with J gene TRBJ2-7; D ambiguous. This CDR3 has 15 residues. Trimming shortened V by 3 bases and J by 2 bases, and 14 bases separated the two germline ends. CDR1 and CDR2 from the germline V gene are MGHRA and YSYEKL. CDR3 loop: CASSHNEVLPYEQYF. The DNA for the CDR3 is TGCGCCAGCAGCCATAACGAGGTGCTCCCCTACGAGCAGTACTTC.

This clonotype occurred a few times. The chain links TRBV20-1 to TRBJ2-3, with 8 bases aligning to TRBD1. After removal of 0 bases from V and 2 bases from J, the junction contained 4 bases not matched to a gene. The CDR3 sequence is 15 residues long. Per the germline V gene, CDR1 is DFQATT and CDR2 is SNEGSKA (reference sequence). The CDR3 bases are TGCAGTGCTAGAGATTCGGGACAGGTCACAGATACGCAGTATTTT. The encoded protein is CSARDSGQVTDTQYF.

This clonotype occurred a few times. The chain is built from TRBV7-8 and TRBJ2-5, with 8 bases that match TRBD2. This CDR3 region has 17 residues. The germline V gene has CDR1 SGHVS and CDR2 FQNEAQ. Trimming at V came to 5 bases and at J to 5 bases, leaving 16 bases not matched to a gene. As DNA, the CDR3 is TGTGCCAGCAGCCCCCCATACGGGAGGGCCTTCCACGAGACCCAGTACTTC. Encoded protein: CASSPPYGRAFHETQYF.

V and J are TRBV27 and TRBJ2-4; perhaps TRBD2 as D (5 bases). Germline V CDR1 and CDR2: MNHEY, SMNVEV (reference sequence). The CDR3 is 15 amino acids. V was clipped by 5 bases and J by 3 bases, with 14 bases between them. CDR3 sequence (DNA): TGTGCCAGCAGTCCAGCGAGGGTAGGCAAAAACATTCAGTACTTC. Protein product: CASSPARVGKNIQYF.

This CDR3 reads CASSKRTSRQETQYF. The DNA for the CDR3 is TGTGCCAGCAGCAAAAGGACTAGCCGTCAAGAGACCCAGTACTTC. The chain has TRBV21-1 and TRBJ2-5; no DNA check was done on the table's D call, TRBD2. TRBV21-1 is assigned pseudogene status. The CDR3 spans 15 residues.

This clonotype was observed a few times. The chain has TRBV5-1 and TRBJ1-2; a possible D gene is TRBD1 (5 bases). Germline V CDR1 and CDR2: SGHRS, YFSETQ. CDR3 length equals 15 residues. V lost 0 bases, J lost 5 bases, and 14 bases lay in between. The CDR3 bases are TGCGCCAGCAGCTTGGTTTATAAGGGGAATTATGGCTACACCTTC. Translating it yields CASSLVYKGNYGYTF.

This clonotype has more than one count but fewer than ten. V is TRBV7-8 and J is TRBJ2-3; TRBD1 is a possible D gene (5 bases). This CDR3 is 19 amino acids long. V was cut by 1 base and J by 5 bases, with 25 bases left in between. Germline CDR1 reads SGHVS; CDR2 reads FQNEAQ. The CDR3 sequence: CASSLVSWAIARAGDTQYF. In DNA form, the CDR3 reads TGTGCCAGCAGCTTAGTTTCCTGGGCTATAGCCAGGGCAGGAGATACGCAGTATTTT. The full variable domain, rest sourced from reference TRBV7-8 and TRBJ2-3, is GAGVSQSPRYKVAKRGQDVALRCDPISGHVSLFWYQQALGQGPEFLTYFQNEAQLDKSGLPSDRFFAERPEGSVSTLKIQRTQQEDSAVYLCASSLVSWAIARAGDTQYFGPGTRLTVL.

This clonotype was recorded a few times. The CDR3 bases are TGTGCCAGCAGCCGCAGGACTAGCGGGAGGCAAGAGACCCAGTACTTC. Its protein product is CASSRRTSGRQETQYF. The rearrangement joins TRBV5-6 to TRBJ2-5, with 14 bases aligning to TRBD2. V gave up 4 bases and J gave up 2 bases; unmatched junction bases: 4. CDR3 length equals 16 residues. Germline CDR1 and CDR2: SGHDT and YYEEEE.